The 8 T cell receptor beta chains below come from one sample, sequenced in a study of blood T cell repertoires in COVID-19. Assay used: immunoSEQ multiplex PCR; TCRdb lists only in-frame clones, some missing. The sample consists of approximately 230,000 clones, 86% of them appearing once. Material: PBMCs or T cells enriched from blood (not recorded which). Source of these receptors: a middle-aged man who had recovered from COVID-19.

The CDR3 DNA follows: TGTGCCAGCAGCTCCAGAGGACAGGGAAAAATCACCGGGGAGCTGTTTTTT. Its protein product is CASSSRGQGKITGELFF. The V gene is TRBV11-2, the J gene TRBJ2-2; 8 nucleotides align to TRBD1. The V gene end was trimmed by 4 bases and the J gene end by 4 bases; junction bases not matched to a gene: 11. The germline V gene encodes CDR1 SGHAT and CDR2 FQNNGV. The CDR3 is 17 residues long.

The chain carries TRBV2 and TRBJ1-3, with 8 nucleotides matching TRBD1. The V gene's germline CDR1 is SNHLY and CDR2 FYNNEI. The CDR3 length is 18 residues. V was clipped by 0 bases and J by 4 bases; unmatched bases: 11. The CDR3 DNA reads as TGTGCCAGCAGTGAAGCCCGGGCCGACAGGGGCATCGGAAACACCATATATTTT. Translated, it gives CASSEARADRGIGNTIYF. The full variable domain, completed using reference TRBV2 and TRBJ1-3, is EPEVTQTPSHQVTQMGQEVILRCVPISNHLYFYWYRQILGQKVEFLVSFYNNEISEKSEIFDDQFSVERPDGSNFTLKIRSTKLEDSAMYFCASSEARADRGIGNTIYFGEGSWLTVV.

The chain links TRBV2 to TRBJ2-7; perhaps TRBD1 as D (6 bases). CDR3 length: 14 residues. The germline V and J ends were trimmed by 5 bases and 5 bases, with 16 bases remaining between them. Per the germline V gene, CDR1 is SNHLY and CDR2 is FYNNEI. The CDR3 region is CASSNTGKVNEQYF. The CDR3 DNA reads TGTGCCAGCAGTAACACAGGGAAGGTAAACGAGCAGTACTTC.

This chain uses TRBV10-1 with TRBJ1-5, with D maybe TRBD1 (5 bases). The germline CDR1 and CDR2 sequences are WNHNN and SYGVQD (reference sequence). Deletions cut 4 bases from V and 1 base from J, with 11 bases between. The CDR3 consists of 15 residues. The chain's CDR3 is CASSAGRGSNQPQHF. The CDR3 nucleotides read TGCGCCAGCAGTGCCGGGAGGGGCAGCAATCAGCCCCAGCATTTT.

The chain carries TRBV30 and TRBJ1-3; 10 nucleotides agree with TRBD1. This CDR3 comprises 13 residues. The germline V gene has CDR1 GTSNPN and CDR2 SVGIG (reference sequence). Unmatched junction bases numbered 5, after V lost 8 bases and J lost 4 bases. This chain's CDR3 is CAGGQGMGNTIYF. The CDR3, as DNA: TGTGCCGGGGGACAGGGGATGGGAAACACCATATATTTT.

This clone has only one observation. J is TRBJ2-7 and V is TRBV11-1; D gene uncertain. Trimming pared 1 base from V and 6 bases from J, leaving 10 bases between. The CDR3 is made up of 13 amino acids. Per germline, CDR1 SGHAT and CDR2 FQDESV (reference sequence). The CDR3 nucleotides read TGTGCCAGCAGCTTAGTCAGTCTAGGCGAGCAGTACTTC. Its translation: CASSLVSLGEQYF.

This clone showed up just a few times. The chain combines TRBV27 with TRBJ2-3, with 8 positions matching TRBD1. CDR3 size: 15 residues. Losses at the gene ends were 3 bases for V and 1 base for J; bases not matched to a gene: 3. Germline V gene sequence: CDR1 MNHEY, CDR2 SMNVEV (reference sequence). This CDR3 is CASSFMTGGTDTQYF. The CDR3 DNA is TGTGCCAGCAGTTTCATGACAGGGGGCACAGATACGCAGTATTTT.

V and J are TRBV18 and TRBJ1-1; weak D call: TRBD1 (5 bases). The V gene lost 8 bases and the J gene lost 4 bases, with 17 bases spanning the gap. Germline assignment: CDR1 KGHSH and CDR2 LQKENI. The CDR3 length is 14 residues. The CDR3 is CASRSDLGGTEAFF. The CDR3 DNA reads TGTGCCAGCCGGTCCGATTTGGGGGGCACTGAAGCTTTCTTT.